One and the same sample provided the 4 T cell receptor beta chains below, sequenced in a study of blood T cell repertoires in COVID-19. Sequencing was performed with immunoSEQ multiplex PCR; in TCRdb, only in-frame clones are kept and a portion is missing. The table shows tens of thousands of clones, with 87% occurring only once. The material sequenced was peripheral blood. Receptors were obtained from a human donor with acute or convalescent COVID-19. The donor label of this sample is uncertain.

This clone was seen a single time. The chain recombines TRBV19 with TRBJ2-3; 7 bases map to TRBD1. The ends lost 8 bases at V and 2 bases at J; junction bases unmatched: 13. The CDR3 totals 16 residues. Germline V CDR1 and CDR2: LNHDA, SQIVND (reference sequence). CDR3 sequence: CASRHRGRYYTDTQYF. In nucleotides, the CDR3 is TGTGCCAGTCGCCACAGGGGCCGTTATTACACAGATACGCAGTATTTT.

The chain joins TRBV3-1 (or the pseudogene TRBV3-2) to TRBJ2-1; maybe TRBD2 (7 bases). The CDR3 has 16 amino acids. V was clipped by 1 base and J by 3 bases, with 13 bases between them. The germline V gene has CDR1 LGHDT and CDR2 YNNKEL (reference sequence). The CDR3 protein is CASSQAGLGGYNEQFF. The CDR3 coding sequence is TGTGCCAGCAGCCAAGCCGGACTAGGGGGCTACAATGAGCAGTTCTTC.

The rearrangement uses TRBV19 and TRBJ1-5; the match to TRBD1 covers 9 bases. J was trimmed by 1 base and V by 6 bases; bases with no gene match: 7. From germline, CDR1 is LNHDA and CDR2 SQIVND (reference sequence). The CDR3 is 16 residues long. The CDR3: CASRDTGGWSNQPQHF. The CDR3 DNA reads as TGTGCCAGTAGGGATACAGGGGGCTGGAGCAATCAGCCCCAGCATTTT.

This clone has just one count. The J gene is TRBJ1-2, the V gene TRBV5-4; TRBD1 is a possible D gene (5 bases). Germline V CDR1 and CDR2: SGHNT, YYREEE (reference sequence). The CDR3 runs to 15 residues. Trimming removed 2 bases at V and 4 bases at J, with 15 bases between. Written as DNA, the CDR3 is TGTGCCAGCAGCTTAAAGACAGCCTCAGTCTATGGCTACACCTTC. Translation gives CASSLKTASVYGYTF.